One and the same sample provided the 20 T cell receptor beta chains below, sequenced in a study of blood T cell repertoires in COVID-19. The protocol was immunoSEQ multiplex PCR, while the TCRdb copy is restricted to in-frame clones and leaves out a portion. Among roughly 180,000 clones listed, under 85% were seen once. Specimen: peripheral blood. The receptors here all came from a man in his sixties with active or convalescent COVID-19.

V is TRBV27 and J is TRBJ2-5; 8 nucleotides agree with TRBD2. Germline lookup yields CDR1 MNHEY and CDR2 SMNVEV (reference sequence). The J segment lost 1 base and the V segment lost 6 bases, leaving 7 bases of the junction unmatched. The CDR3 has 15 amino acids. The CDR3 DNA reads TGTGCCAGCAGACTGGGACTAGGCCCCCAAGAGACCCAGTACTTC. Translated, it gives CASRLGLGPQETQYF.

V usage is TRBV27 and J usage is TRBJ1-3; possibly TRBD1 for D (6 bases). The length of the CDR3 is 13 residues. Trimming stripped 6 bases from V and 9 bases from J, with 15 bases between. Germline assignment: CDR1 MNHEY and CDR2 SMNVEV (reference sequence). In DNA, the CDR3 is TGTGCCAGCAGCCCTAGGGGGTTTGGCACCATATATTTT. It specifies CASSPRGFGTIYF.

This sequence joins TRBV5-4 and TRBJ1-2; possible D gene TRBD1, 6 bases. Germline V lookup: CDR1 SGHNT, CDR2 YYREEE (reference sequence). CDR3 length: 13 residues. V was clipped by 5 bases and J by 3 bases, with 11 bases between them. The CDR3 DNA sequence: TGTGCCAGCAGGAACAGGGTTGACTATGGCTACACCTTC. This sequence encodes CASRNRVDYGYTF. The full variable domain, in which reference TRBV5-4 and TRBJ1-2 provide the parts outside the CDR3, is ETGVTQSPTHLIKTRGQQVTLRCSSQSGHNTVSWYQQALGQGPQFIFQYYREEENGRGNFPPRFSGLQFPNYSSELNVNALELDDSALYLCASRNRVDYGYTFGSGTRLTVV.

The J gene is TRBJ2-3, the V gene TRBV7-6, with D tentatively TRBD1 (5 bases). CDR3 length: 14 amino acids. Germline V gene data show CDR1 as SGHVS and CDR2 as FNYEAQ. The V end was cut by 2 bases, the J end by 2 bases, with 8 bases between. The CDR3, as DNA: TGTGCCAGCAGCTTAACCGGACACACAGATACGCAGTATTTT. Protein product: CASSLTGHTDTQYF.

The chain couples TRBV2 to TRBJ1-5; 7 bases are a match to TRBD1. Looked up from germline, CDR1 is SNHLY and CDR2 is FYNNEI. The ends lost 1 base at V and 6 bases at J; junction bases unmatched: 6. The CDR3 extends over 15 amino acids. CDR3 coding DNA: TGTGCCAGCAGTGAAGATCAGGGGGAAAGTCAGCCCCAGCATTTT. As protein: CASSEDQGESQPQHF. The full variable domain, completed using reference TRBV2 and TRBJ1-5, is EPEVTQTPSHQVTQMGQEVILRCVPISNHLYFYWYRQILGQKVEFLVSFYNNEISEKSEIFDDQFSVERPDGSNFTLKIRSTKLEDSAMYFCASSEDQGESQPQHFGDGTRLSIL.

A single count supports this clone. CDR3 nucleotides: TGTGCCAGCAGCTTAGACAGGGTGAATTCACCCCTCCACTTT. This codes for CASSLDRVNSPLHF. The chain employs TRBV7-8 and TRBJ1-6; possible D gene TRBD1, 6 bases. The CDR3 covers 14 residues. Germline V lookup: CDR1 SGHVS, CDR2 FQNEAQ. Trimming removed 1 base at V and 7 bases at J, with 8 bases between.

The gene calls are TRBV6-2 or TRBV6-3 and TRBJ1-5; 7 nucleotides align to TRBD1. CDR3 size: 14 residues. CDR1 and CDR2 (germline): MNHEY, SVGEGT. With V trimmed by 6 bases and J by 12 bases, 14 bases remained unmatched. CDR3: CASSLTGASFGQHF. CDR3 coding DNA: TGTGCCAGCAGCCTCACAGGGGCCTCGTTTGGCCAGCATTTT.

Only one count was recorded for this clone. The chain has TRBV6-1 and TRBJ1-5; D is ambiguous. The germline CDR1 and CDR2 sequences are MNHNS and SASEGT. V shed 1 base and J shed 7 bases, with 14 bases lying between them. This CDR3 is built from 15 residues. CDR3 protein: CASSEGPGKAQPQHF. CDR3 coding DNA: TGTGCCAGCAGTGAAGGCCCGGGAAAAGCCCAGCCCCAGCATTTT.

This chain joins TRBV11-1 and TRBJ1-2; TRBD1 agrees at 7 bases. CDR3 size: 14 residues. V was pared by 3 bases and J by 4 bases, with 5 bases of the junction left unmatched. Germline assignment: CDR1 SGHAT and CDR2 FQDESV (reference sequence). The CDR3 loop is CASSLAGGGYGYTF. The DNA for the CDR3 is TGTGCCAGCAGCTTGGCAGGGGGTGGCTATGGCTACACCTTC.

This rearrangement joins TRBV12-5 to TRBJ2-3, with D possibly matching TRBD2 (6 bases). The CDR3 is 14 residues long. With 2 bases removed from V and 4 bases from J, the gap between germline ends came to 10 bases. Per the germline V gene, CDR1 is LGHNT and CDR2 is FRNRAP. CDR3 protein: CASGLWGVADTQYF. The CDR3 DNA reads as TGTGCTAGTGGTTTGTGGGGGGTGGCAGATACGCAGTATTTT.

The CDR3 is CASSIRAGGYTF. Written as DNA, the CDR3 is TGTGCCAGCAGTATCAGGGCTGGTGGCTACACCTTC. The rearrangement uses TRBV28 and TRBJ1-2, with a possible D match to TRBD1 (5 bases). The CDR3 is made up of 12 amino acids. Germline assignment: CDR1 MDHEN and CDR2 SYDVKM. V lost 5 bases and J 7 bases, leaving 11 bases between the germline ends.

The rearrangement joins TRBV14 to TRBJ2-1; TRBD2 matches at 10 bases. The CDR3 extends over 13 amino acids. V shed 0 bases and J 15 bases; nucleotides not matched to a gene: 5. The germline gives CDR1 SGHDN, CDR2 FVKESK. The CDR3 bases are TGTGCCAGCAGCCAAGATCTAGCGGGAGTTCTGTTCTTC. It specifies CASSQDLAGVLFF. The whole variable domain, filled in from reference TRBV14 and TRBJ2-1, reads EAGVTQFPSHSVIEKGQTVTLRCDPISGHDNLYWYRRVMGKEIKFLLHFVKESKQDESGMPNNRFLAERTGGTYSTLKVQPAELEDSGVYFCASSQDLAGVLFFGPGTRLTVL.

Only a few counts were recorded for this clone. J is TRBJ1-5 and V is TRBV19; 7 bases align to TRBD1. V gave up 10 bases and J gave up 1 base; unmatched junction bases: 10. From germline, CDR1 is LNHDA and CDR2 SQIVND (reference sequence). This CDR3 is 15 amino acids long. CDR3 amino acids: CATRQGRQSNQPQHF. For the CDR3, the DNA is TGTGCCACCAGACAGGGAAGGCAGAGCAATCAGCCCCAGCATTTT.

The J gene is TRBJ2-7, the V gene TRBV11-1; 7 nucleotides agree with TRBD2. The germline V gene encodes CDR1 SGHAT and CDR2 FQDESV (reference sequence). This CDR3 spans 15 amino acids. V was pared by 1 base and J by 0 bases, with 3 bases of the junction left unmatched. The CDR3 DNA follows: TGTGCCAGCAGCTTAGATGGACTAGGCTCCTACGAGCAGTACTTC. Amino acid sequence: CASSLDGLGSYEQYF.

The CDR3 DNA is TGTGCCAGCTCACCACCACAGGGTGGTCGTGGCTACACCTTC. This codes for CASSPPQGGRGYTF. The V gene is TRBV18, the J gene TRBJ1-2, with a possible D match to TRBD1 (6 bases). The CDR3 is 14 amino acids. V lost 0 bases, J lost 7 bases, and 12 bases lay in between. Germline-derived CDR1 and CDR2 are KGHSH and LQKENI.

In the case of this clone: Other DNA sequences within the sample encode an identical CDR3. The chain has TRBV20-1 and TRBJ1-1; D is uncertain. Trimming took off 3 bases at V and 0 bases at J, with 8 bases between the two ends. Germline V gene sequence: CDR1 DFQATT, CDR2 SNEGSKA (reference sequence). CDR3 length equals 13 residues. The CDR3 spells CSASNRVNTEAFF. The DNA of the CDR3 is TGCAGTGCTAGTAATAGAGTGAACACTGAAGCTTTCTTT.

This chain connects TRBV6-6 to TRBJ2-2; D gene ambiguous. V gave up 5 bases and J gave up 7 bases, with 8 bases separating them. Germline V gene data show CDR1 as MNHNY and CDR2 as SVGAGI (reference sequence). The CDR3 sequence is 12 residues long. CDR3 sequence (DNA): TGTGCCAGCAGTCCCGCAGGCGGGGAGCTGTTTTTT. Encoded protein: CASSPAGGELFF.

In nucleotides, the CDR3 is TGTGCCAGCAGCCCCTCAACGGGACTCAATTCCTATGGCTACACCTTC. Protein sequence: CASSPSTGLNSYGYTF. This chain uses TRBV9 with TRBJ1-2; possibly TRBD1 for D (5 bases). Germline CDR1 reads SGDLS; CDR2 reads YYNGEE. The CDR3 is made up of 16 amino acids. V was pared by 4 bases and J by 4 bases, with 20 bases between.

The V call is TRBV4-3, the J call TRBJ2-1; 7 bases fit TRBD1. The CDR3 extends over 15 amino acids. The germline V gene has CDR1 LGHNA and CDR2 YSLEER. J lost 5 bases, V lost 4 bases, and 8 bases had no gene match. The CDR3 DNA is TGCGCCAGCAGCCTAAGAGAAGGGGGCAACAATGAGCAGTTCTTC. Its translation: CASSLREGGNNEQFF.

The genes are TRBV27 and TRBJ2-3; 9 bases agree with TRBD2. The CDR3 spans 16 residues. The trim removed 3 bases at V and 1 base at J, leaving 5 bases unmatched. Germline CDR1 is MNHEY and CDR2 is SMNVEV (reference sequence). The CDR3, as DNA: TGTGCCAGCAGTTTTGCGGGAGGGCCTCGCACAGATACGCAGTATTTT. It specifies CASSFAGGPRTDTQYF.